The 26 T cell receptor beta chains presented below share a single source sample, sequenced in a study of cytomegalovirus exposure and HLA in healthy donors. Sequenced by immunoSEQ multiplex PCR; TCRdb stores in-frame clones only, minus some. The sample consists of 220,000 or so clones, roughly 83% of them appearing once. The sequenced material came from PBMCs. The receptors derive from a woman aged 25 to 39 in good health and CMV-seropositive.

The chain uses TRBV4-1 and TRBJ2-7; D call uncertain. Trimming shortened V by 4 bases and J by 3 bases, and 13 bases separated the two germline ends. The germline V gene encodes CDR1 MGHRA and CDR2 YSYEKL. CDR3 size: 14 residues. In nucleotides, the CDR3 is TGCGCCAGCAGCCCGTGGATGGGCGGCTACGAGCAGTACTTC. Its protein is CASSPWMGGYEQYF.

The rearrangement uses TRBV6-5 and TRBJ1-3, with no clear D. Deletions cut 6 bases from V and 0 bases from J, with 3 bases between. Germline loops: CDR1 MNHEY, CDR2 SVGAGI. The CDR3 consists of 12 residues. CDR3 sequence reads: CASRGSGNTIYF. Written as DNA, the CDR3 is TGTGCCAGCAGGGGCTCTGGAAACACCATATATTTT.

As regards this clone: At one end the junction does not follow the germline gene, possibly because of a read error. V and J are TRBV27 and TRBJ2-2, with 16 bases that match TRBD2. This CDR3 is built from 16 residues. Germline CDR1 reads MNHEY; CDR2 reads SMNVEV (reference sequence). CDR3 sequence: CASTPGTSGRAGQLFF. The CDR3 DNA sequence: TGTGCCAGCACCCCTGGGACTAGCGGGAGGGCCGGGCAGCTGTTTTTT.

The chain couples TRBV4-3 to TRBJ1-1; D is uncertain. V shed 0 bases and J shed 2 bases, with 1 base lying between them. This CDR3 region has 12 residues. Germline V CDR1 and CDR2: LGHNA, YSLEER. CDR3: CASSQDNTEAFF. In DNA, the CDR3 is TGCGCCAGCAGCCAAGATAACACTGAAGCTTTCTTT.

The rearrangement links TRBV30 to TRBJ1-1; TRBD1 might be the D (6 bases). CDR1 is GTSNPN, CDR2 SVGIG, per germline (reference sequence). The CDR3 covers 13 residues. V was shortened by 0 bases and J by 8 bases, with 13 bases between the two germline ends. This CDR3 is CAWSVGRGAEAFF. The CDR3, as DNA: TGTGCCTGGAGTGTTGGTAGGGGGGCAGAAGCTTTCTTT. The variable domain in full, with the rest retrieved from reference TRBV30 and TRBJ1-1, is SQTIHQWPATLVQPVGSPLSLECTVEGTSNPNLYWYRQAAGRGLQLLFYSVGIGQISSEVPQNLSASRPQDRQFILSSKKLLLSDSGFYLCAWSVGRGAEAFFGQGTRLTVV.

The chain carries TRBV6-1 and TRBJ2-7; 8 positions match TRBD2. Germline loops: CDR1 MNHNS, CDR2 SASEGT. There are 14 residues in the CDR3. V shed 5 bases, J shed 2 bases, and the junction held 5 bases outside the gene matches. CDR3 amino acids: CASSRSGAPYEQYF. The CDR3 coding sequence is TGTGCCAGCAGTCGTAGCGGGGCCCCCTACGAGCAGTACTTC.

The chain uses TRBV19 and TRBJ2-2, with TRBD2 as a possible D gene (5 bases). CDR1 is LNHDA, CDR2 SQIVND, per germline (reference sequence). CDR3 length: 12 residues. V lost 3 bases, J lost 7 bases, and 6 bases lay in between. Here the CDR3 DNA reads TGTGCCAGTAGTATTGGAGGCGGGGAGCTGTTTTTT. It translates to CASSIGGGELFF. Together with reference TRBV19 and TRBJ2-2, the CDR3 gives the full variable domain: DGGITQSPKYLFRKEGQNVTLSCEQNLNHDAMYWYRQDPGQGLRLIYYSQIVNDFQKGDIAEGYSVSREKKESFPLTVTSAQKNPTAFYLCASSIGGGELFFGEGSRLTVL.

The chain links TRBV5-1 to TRBJ1-4; 7 nucleotides match TRBD1. J was trimmed by 4 bases and V by 4 bases; bases with no gene match: 4. Germline V gene data show CDR1 as SGHRS and CDR2 as YFSETQ. The CDR3 has 14 amino acids. The CDR3 loop is CASSPGQSNEKLFF. DNA for the CDR3: TGCGCCAGCAGCCCGGGACAGAGTAATGAAAAACTGTTTTTT.

This chain uses TRBV29-1 with TRBJ2-1, with 12 positions matching TRBD2. The V gene's germline CDR1 is SQVTM and CDR2 ANQGSEA. V shed 6 bases, J shed 3 bases, and the junction held 9 bases outside the gene matches. This CDR3 has 16 residues. CDR3 amino acids: CSVGGLAGTIYNEQFF. The CDR3 DNA is TGCAGCGTGGGAGGACTAGCGGGAACTATCTACAATGAGCAGTTCTTC.

V gene TRBV5-1 combines with J gene TRBJ1-3, with 8 bases fitting TRBD1. Germline CDR1 SGHRS, CDR2 YFSETQ. J was trimmed by 5 bases and V by 1 base; bases with no gene match: 5. The CDR3 runs 15 residues. The CDR3 protein is CASSLIAGGRNTIYF. Here the CDR3 DNA reads TGCGCCAGCAGCTTGATTGCAGGGGGCAGAAACACCATATATTTT.

The V and J genes are TRBV9 and TRBJ2-7; D might be TRBD1 or TRBD2, each matching 5 bases. Trimming removed 0 bases from V and 4 bases from J, with 14 bases in between. This CDR3 is 15 amino acids long. Germline loops: CDR1 SGDLS, CDR2 YYNGEE. The CDR3: CASSVAGTARYEQYF. In nucleotides, the CDR3 is TGTGCCAGCAGCGTAGCCGGGACCGCTAGGTACGAGCAGTACTTC. Supplemented by reference TRBV9 and TRBJ2-7, the full variable domain reads DSGVTQTPKHLITATGQRVTLRCSPRSGDLSVYWYQQSLDQGLQFLIQYYNGEERAKGNILERFSAQQFPDLHSELNLSSLELGDSALYFCASSVAGTARYEQYFGPGTRLTVT.

The rearrangement joins TRBV29-1 to TRBJ1-2; 9 positions agree with TRBD1. The CDR3 extends over 14 amino acids. Per the germline V gene, CDR1 is SQVTM and CDR2 is ANQGSEA. J was trimmed by 4 bases and V by 4 bases; bases with no gene match: 7. This CDR3 is CSVGKQDRGYGYTF. The CDR3 bases are TGCAGCGTTGGGAAACAGGACAGGGGCTATGGCTACACCTTC.

The chain has TRBV30 and TRBJ1-5; D remains ambiguous. Germline assignment: CDR1 GTSNPN and CDR2 SVGIG (reference sequence). This CDR3 comprises 14 residues. Trimming removed 2 bases at V and 0 bases at J, with 8 bases between. The CDR3 bases are TGTGCCTGGAGTCGGACGGATAGCAATCAGCCCCAGCATTTT. Its translation is CAWSRTDSNQPQHF.

This chain connects TRBV9 to TRBJ2-2; 12 positions agree with TRBD2. The CDR3 is made up of 17 amino acids. Germline CDR1 is SGDLS and CDR2 is YYNGEE. Trimming at V came to 4 bases and at J to 7 bases, leaving 11 bases not matched to a gene. CDR3 coding DNA: TGTGCCAGCAGCCTCCCGCTAGCGGGAGGGCGGGACGGGGAGCTGTTTTTT. It specifies CASSLPLAGGRDGELFF.

Only a few counts were recorded for this clone. This chain links TRBV7-9 with TRBJ2-5; D not resolved. This CDR3 has 12 amino acids. V shed 1 base and J shed 1 base, with 1 base lying between them. Looked up from germline, CDR1 is SEHNR and CDR2 is FQNEAQ (reference sequence). Here the CDR3 reads CASSLGQETQYF. The CDR3 DNA reads TGTGCCAGCAGCTTAGGCCAAGAGACCCAGTACTTC.

The V call is TRBV11-3, the J call TRBJ1-1; possible D gene TRBD1, 5 bases. The CDR3 loop spans 14 amino acids. The V and J ends lost 0 bases and 5 bases respectively, with 10 bases between them. Germline CDR1 SGHNT, CDR2 YENEEA. DNA for the CDR3: TGTGCCAGCAGCTTAGATCTGTGGGGGACTGAAGCTTTCTTT. It translates to CASSLDLWGTEAFF.

The chain links TRBV6-5 to TRBJ1-2; 9 bases are a match to TRBD1. Per the germline V gene, CDR1 is MNHEY and CDR2 is SVGAGI. The CDR3 runs to 14 residues. Germline trimming cut 8 bases from V and 7 bases from J; bases unmatched to any gene: 11. The CDR3 sequence is CASGDRDREVGYTF. The DNA for the CDR3 is TGTGCCAGCGGAGATAGGGACAGGGAAGTTGGCTACACCTTC.

The chain joins TRBV29-1 to TRBJ2-7; 8 bases are shared with TRBD2. The V gene's germline CDR1 is SQVTM and CDR2 ANQGSEA. J lost 2 bases, V lost 6 bases, and 12 bases had no gene match. This CDR3 is built from 15 residues. In nucleotides, the CDR3 is TGCAGCGTCTATAAGTTAGCGGGAACTACCTACGAGCAGTACTTC. Translation: CSVYKLAGTTYEQYF.

This chain joins TRBV7-9 and TRBJ2-7; D might be TRBD2 (6 bases). Germline V gene sequence: CDR1 SEHNR, CDR2 FQNEAQ (reference sequence). The CDR3 is 12 residues long. Trimming took 4 bases from V and 6 from J, leaving 10 bases between them. CDR3 sequence: CASSSGGLEQYF. DNA for the CDR3: TGTGCCAGCAGCTCCGGGGGTCTCGAGCAGTACTTC.

The V call is TRBV30, the J call TRBJ2-7; 13 nucleotides line up with TRBD2. Per germline, CDR1 GTSNPN and CDR2 SVGIG (reference sequence). With 1 base clipped from V and 1 base from J, the junction kept 7 bases outside the gene matches. The CDR3 is 17 residues long. In nucleotides, the CDR3 is TGTGCCTGGAGTGCGGGGACTAGCGGGATCACGTCCTACGAGCAGTACTTC. Protein product: CAWSAGTSGITSYEQYF.

The genes are TRBV5-1 and TRBJ2-1; 14 bases are shared with TRBD2. V lost 3 bases to trimming and J lost 9 bases; unmatched junction nucleotides: 2. Germline V gene sequence: CDR1 SGHRS, CDR2 YFSETQ. This CDR3 is 14 amino acids long. The CDR3 sequence: CASSSGTSGSEQFF. CDR3 sequence (DNA): TGCGCCAGCAGCTCAGGGACTAGCGGGAGTGAGCAGTTCTTC.

V and J are TRBV5-4 and TRBJ2-7, with 9 bases identical to TRBD2. Germline V CDR1 and CDR2: SGHNT, YYREEE (reference sequence). The CDR3 has 15 amino acids. V lost 4 bases to trimming and J lost 3 bases; unmatched junction nucleotides: 8. The CDR3 loop reads CASSPAPSGNYEQYF. The CDR3, as DNA: TGTGCCAGCAGCCCCGCCCCTAGCGGGAACTACGAGCAGTACTTC.

The table lists this clone with a count of one. CDR3 nucleotides: TGTGCCAGCGGGGGTGGTGTGCACGCAACGGGAAACACCATATATTTT. Protein: CASGGGVHATGNTIYF. The chain combines TRBV9 with TRBJ1-3, with TRBD1 as a possible D gene (5 bases). The germline CDR1 and CDR2 sequences are SGDLS and YYNGEE. The CDR3 runs 16 residues. V lost 7 bases and J 4 bases, leaving 21 bases between the germline ends. The whole variable domain, filled in from reference TRBV9 and TRBJ1-3, reads DSGVTQTPKHLITATGQRVTLRCSPRSGDLSVYWYQQSLDQGLQFLIQYYNGEERAKGNILERFSAQQFPDLHSELNLSSLELGDSALYFCASGGGVHATGNTIYFGEGSWLTVV.

The chain has TRBV27 and TRBJ2-7, with 7 bases fitting TRBD2. Germline lookup yields CDR1 MNHEY and CDR2 SMNVEV (reference sequence). There are 15 residues in the CDR3. With 5 bases clipped from V and 5 bases from J, the junction kept 12 bases outside the gene matches. The CDR3 DNA sequence: TGTGCCAGCAGTCCGTTCGGCGGGAGTCTACACGAGCAGTACTTC. Its translation: CASSPFGGSLHEQYF.

The chain carries TRBV28 and TRBJ1-2; a weak D match, TRBD1 (5 bases). V lost 3 bases and J lost 2, with 13 bases in between. CDR1 and CDR2 from the germline V gene are MDHEN and SYDVKM. There are 15 residues in the CDR3. The CDR3 here is CASSFASDRNYGYTF. The CDR3 DNA is TGTGCCAGCAGTTTTGCCTCTGACAGAAACTATGGCTACACCTTC.

This clone appeared once. This chain uses TRBV19 with TRBJ2-3; perhaps TRBD2 as D (5 bases). This CDR3 spans 16 amino acids. V was pared by 3 bases and J by 6 bases, with 19 bases between. Germline V gene lookup returns CDR1 LNHDA and CDR2 SQIVND (reference sequence). The CDR3 reads CASSMDRIGSHDTQYF. For the CDR3, the DNA is TGTGCCAGTAGTATGGATCGGATTGGGAGCCATGATACGCAGTATTTT.